The 5 T cell receptor beta chains reported below all come from one sample, sequenced in a study of blood T cells in healthy people across ages (dated by TCRdb to about 2015). Libraries came from 5' RACE. TCRdb names Illumina HiSeq 2500 as the instrument used. A second PCR of roughly 6 to 12 cycles was run with a J-beta primer mix and a sample-barcoded 5' primer. TCRdb reworked the public reads: Q25 trimming with fastp, MiXCR clone assembly, productive beta chains retained. A single entry per CDR3 protein holds the most common genes and DNA from its merged rows. The sample yields about 670,000 distinct CDR3 sequences; approximately 52% were counted once. The ten largest clones capture roughly 14% of the sample. The source material was blood. All receptors come from an elderly woman in good health.

This clonotype was picked up many times. The gene calls are TRBV7-9 and TRBJ2-1; the D is unclear. The CDR3 is 14 amino acids. Germline V gives CDR1 SEHNR, CDR2 FQNEAQ (reference sequence). V was trimmed by 5 bases and J by 3 bases, leaving 11 bases between them. The CDR3 here is CASSPETLYNEQFF. The CDR3 nucleotides are TGTGCCAGCAGCCCAGAGACTCTCTACAATGAGCAGTTCTTC.

A note on this clonotype: A clone one base away is much larger, so this may be a read error. This sequence joins TRBV5-1 and TRBJ2-4; perhaps TRBD1 as D (6 bases). Germline loops: CDR1 SGHRS, CDR2 YFSETQ. The length of the CDR3 is 18 residues. DNA for the CDR3: TGCGCCGGCAGCTCCTGGGGCAGGGACAAGCTAGCCAAAAACATTCAGTACTTC. Protein: CAGSSWGRDKLAKNIQYF.

This chain joins TRBV29-1 and TRBJ2-7; the match to TRBD1 covers 7 bases. Trimming cost V 0 bases and J 0 bases; bases outside gene matches: 5. CDR1 is SQVTM, CDR2 ANQGSEA, per germline. This CDR3 spans 15 amino acids. CDR3 nucleotide sequence: TGCAGCGTTGAAGAGGTCGGGGACAGCTCCTACGAGCAGTACTTC. The encoded protein is CSVEEVGDSSYEQYF.

This chain connects TRBV4-3 to TRBJ2-3; TRBD2 matches 15 bases. Germline V lookup: CDR1 LGHNA, CDR2 YSLEER. V dropped 2 bases and J dropped 1; count of bases not matched to a gene: 4. The CDR3 extends over 18 amino acids. This CDR3 is CASSQSRTSGGGTDTQYF. The CDR3, as DNA: TGCGCCAGCAGCCAATCCAGGACTAGCGGGGGGGGCACAGATACGCAGTATTTT.

This chain joins TRBV20-1 and TRBJ1-5; TRBD1 is a possible D gene (5 bases). V was cut by 0 bases and J by 3 bases, with 9 bases left in between. There are 14 residues in the CDR3. Germline-derived CDR1 and CDR2 are DFQATT and SNEGSKA (reference sequence). The CDR3 spells CSARDLQANQPQHF. The DNA of the CDR3 is TGCAGTGCTAGAGATCTACAGGCCAATCAGCCCCAGCATTTT.